A selection of T cell receptor beta chains follows, all from one sample in a study of beta chain features in type 1 diabetes. The assay was immunoSEQ multiplex PCR, and TCRdb's table has in-frame clones only and misses some. The table records 100,000 to 150,000 clones, 15% to 20% of them present only once. Sequenced material: central memory CD4+ T cells from blood. The receptors were gathered from a man between 18 and 35 years old with type 1 diabetes. CDR3s include the opening cysteine and the closing phenylalanine or tryptophan. Each record gives: V gene, clone size, J gene, D gene, CDR3 protein, CDR3 DNA. A D gene is named only where the DNA matches it firmly. Rows give clone size only sometimes, using once, few, many, or a class for an expanded clone.

TRBV7-2,NA,TRBJ2-7,NA,CASSLGGAASYEQYF,TGTGCCAGCAGCTTAGGTGGGGCGGCTTCGTACGAGCAGTACTTC
TRBV7-2,few,TRBJ2-7,NA,CASSLAGSLSYEQYF,TGTGCCAGCAGCTTAGCGGGTAGCCTCTCGTACGAGCAGTACTTC
TRBV20-1,few,TRBJ2-1,NA,CSAGRWNEQFF,TGCAGTGCTGGTCGGTGGAATGAGCAGTTCTTC
TRBV19,NA,TRBJ2-6,NA,CASSIRTGSPSGANVLTF,TGTGCCAGTAGTATCCGGACGGGATCCCCCTCTGGGGCCAACGTCCTGACTTTC
TRBV30,few,TRBJ1-2,TRBD1,CAWSRTRQGDGYTF,TGTGCCTGGAGTCGGACCCGACAGGGAGATGGCTACACCTTC
TRBV9,NA,TRBJ2-3,NA,CASSVEGADTQYF,TGTGCCAGCAGCGTGGAGGGGGCAGATACGCAGTATTTT
TRBV13,NA,TRBJ2-1,NA,CASSLEVSFNEQFF,TGTGCCAGCAGCTTAGAGGTTAGCTTCAATGAGCAGTTCTTC
TRBV30,NA,TRBJ2-1,NA,CAWSLGGRHYNEQFF,TGTGCCTGGAGCCTGGGGGGACGCCATTACAATGAGCAGTTCTTC
TRBV4-3,NA,TRBJ1-1,NA,CASSQDSGRSEAFF,TGCGCCAGCAGCCAAGATTCCGGCCGGTCTGAAGCTTTCTTT
TRBV7-8,NA,TRBJ1-5,NA,CASSQGRGDSNQPQHF,TGTGCCAGCAGCCAGGGACGGGGTGATAGCAATCAGCCCCAGCATTTT
TRBV2,NA,TRBJ1-3,NA,CASMQESGNTIYF,TGTGCCAGCATGCAGGAATCTGGAAACACCATATATTTT
TRBV5-1,NA,TRBJ2-5,NA,CASSLEAPTQAETQYF,TGCGCCAGCAGCTTAGAGGCCCCGACCCAGGCCGAGACCCAGTACTTC
TRBV28,few,TRBJ1-2,NA,CASSFGPSNYGYTF,TGTGCCAGCAGTTTCGGCCCCTCTAACTATGGCTACACCTTC
TRBV7-2,few,TRBJ1-5,TRBD1,CASSGQAEDSDQPQHF,TGTGCCAGTTCGGGACAGGCCGAGGACAGCGATCAGCCCCAGCATTTT
TRBV2,few,TRBJ2-3,NA,CASSEAPSGTDTQYF,TGTGCCAGCAGTGAAGCCCCGAGCGGGACAGATACGCAGTATTTT
TRBV7-2,few,TRBJ2-1,NA,CASSSGEKVLNEQFF,TGTGCCAGCAGCTCAGGGGAAAAAGTCCTCAATGAGCAGTTCTTC
TRBV7-2,NA,TRBJ2-3,NA,CASSFTGMGTDTQYF,TGTGCCAGCAGCTTCACAGGGATGGGCACAGATACGCAGTATTTT
TRBV6-6,NA,TRBJ2-5,TRBD2,CASSRLSGGEETQYF,TGTGCCAGCAGTAGACTGTCGGGGGGGGAGGAGACCCAGTACTTC
TRBV30,few,TRBJ1-2,NA,CAWSPGRLGYTF,TGTGCCTGGAGTCCAGGGCGATTGGGCTACACCTTC
TRBV7-2,NA,TRBJ2-5,TRBD2,CASSGKGVAGQETQYF,TGTGCCAGCAGCGGGAAGGGAGTAGCGGGGCAAGAGACCCAGTACTTC
TRBV30,few,TRBJ2-1,NA,CAWSVRRGNEQFF,TGTGCCTGGAGTGTACGGCGGGGAAATGAGCAGTTCTTC
TRBV4-1,NA,TRBJ2-1,TRBD2,CASSPGLAGPEQFF,TGCGCCAGCAGCCCCGGACTAGCGGGACCAGAGCAGTTCTTC
TRBV19,NA,TRBJ2-7,NA,CASSSRSGSALYEQYF,TGTGCCAGTAGTTCCAGATCCGGCAGCGCGCTCTACGAGCAGTACTTC
TRBV9,NA,TRBJ1-2,NA,CASSDGNYGYTF,TGTGCCAGCTCCGACGGGAACTATGGCTACACCTTC
TRBV19,NA,TRBJ2-7,TRBD1,CASSPSGTGIYEQYF,TGTGCCAGTAGTCCATCCGGGACAGGGATTTACGAGCAGTACTTC
TRBV29-1,NA,TRBJ1-2,TRBD1,CSVGGQGYGYTF,TGCAGCGTGGGGGGACAGGGGTATGGCTACACCTTC
TRBV6-5,few,TRBJ2-3,TRBD1,CASIPTQGADTQYF,TGTGCCAGCATCCCCACCCAGGGGGCAGATACGCAGTATTTT
TRBV29-1,NA,TRBJ1-3,NA,CSVGQLNGNTIYF,TGCAGCGTCGGACAGTTAAACGGAAACACCATATATTTT
TRBV7-2,NA,TRBJ2-7,TRBD2,CASSPFERGLAGSYEQYF,TGTGCCAGCAGCCCCTTTGAGCGCGGACTAGCGGGATCCTACGAGCAGTACTTC
TRBV5-1,NA,TRBJ2-7,TRBD1,CASSGDSFYEQYF,TGCGCCAGCAGCGGGGACAGCTTCTACGAGCAGTACTTC
TRBV7-3,NA,TRBJ2-7,NA,CASSLKGGSYEQYF,TGTGCCAGCAGCTTAAAAGGAGGCTCCTACGAGCAGTACTTC
TRBV14,few,TRBJ2-2,TRBD1,CASSQDGTVVTGELFF,TGTGCCAGCAGCCAAGATGGGACAGTTGTCACCGGGGAGCTGTTTTTT
TRBV28,few,TRBJ2-5,NA,CASTPKPAADGTQYF,TGTGCCAGCACCCCGAAGCCGGCCGCGGACGGGACCCAGTACTTC
TRBV7-3,NA,TRBJ2-1,TRBD2,CASSLRTSGNNEQFF,TGTGCCAGCAGCTTAAGGACTAGCGGCAACAATGAGCAGTTCTTC
TRBV30,NA,TRBJ2-3,TRBD1,CAWTPGGRTDTQYF,TGTGCCTGGACCCCAGGGGGTCGGACAGATACGCAGTATTTT
TRBV2,once,TRBJ1-5,NA,CASGGTANNQPQHF,TGTGCCAGCGGGGGGACGGCGAACAATCAGCCCCAGCATTTT
TRBV5-4,few,TRBJ2-1,TRBD2,CASSPPSGVEQFF,TGTGCCAGCAGCCCCCCTAGCGGGGTTGAGCAGTTCTTC